This T cell receptor (beta chain) was recovered during a study of T cell responses to AZD1222 COVID-19 vaccine. Details on this clone: Antigen unknown.

Sequencing was performed with immunoSEQ multiplex PCR; in TCRdb, only in-frame clones are kept and a portion is missing. This table holds roughly 80,000 clones, 70% to 90% found once. Trimming cost V 0 bases and J 0 bases, with 15 bases left between them. Germline loops: CDR1 MGHRA, CDR2 YSYEKL. The length of the CDR3 is 18 residues. Notes on the study in general: The study found vaccine-associated CD4 TCRs spanning spike, dominant at 160-218 and 743-854. Seropositive status at baseline applied to only six AZD1222 recipients.

The chain combines TRBV4-1 with TRBJ1-5; perhaps TRBD1 as D (5 bases). The sequencing used peripheral blood, collected on day 0 of MenACWY control vaccination. The receptor was derived from an adult in good health. The CDR3 DNA reads TGCGCCAGCAGCCAAGAGGAGGGGACCCACTATAGCAATCAGCCCCAGCATTTT. It yields the protein CASSQEEGTHYSNQPQHF.